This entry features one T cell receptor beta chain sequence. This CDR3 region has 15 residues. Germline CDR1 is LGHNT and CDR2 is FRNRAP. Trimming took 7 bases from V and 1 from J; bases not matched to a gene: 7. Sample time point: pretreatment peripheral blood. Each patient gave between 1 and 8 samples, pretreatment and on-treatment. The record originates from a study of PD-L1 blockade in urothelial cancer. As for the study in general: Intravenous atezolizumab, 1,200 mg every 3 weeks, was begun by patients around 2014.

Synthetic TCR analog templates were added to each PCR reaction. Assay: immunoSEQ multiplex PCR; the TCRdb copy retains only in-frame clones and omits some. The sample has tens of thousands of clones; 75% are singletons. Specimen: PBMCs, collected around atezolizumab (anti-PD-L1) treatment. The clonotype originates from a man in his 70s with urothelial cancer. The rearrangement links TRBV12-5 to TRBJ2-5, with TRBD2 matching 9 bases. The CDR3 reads CASAGASGVQETQYF. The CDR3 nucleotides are TGTGCTAGTGCCGGGGCTAGCGGGGTCCAAGAGACCCAGTACTTC.